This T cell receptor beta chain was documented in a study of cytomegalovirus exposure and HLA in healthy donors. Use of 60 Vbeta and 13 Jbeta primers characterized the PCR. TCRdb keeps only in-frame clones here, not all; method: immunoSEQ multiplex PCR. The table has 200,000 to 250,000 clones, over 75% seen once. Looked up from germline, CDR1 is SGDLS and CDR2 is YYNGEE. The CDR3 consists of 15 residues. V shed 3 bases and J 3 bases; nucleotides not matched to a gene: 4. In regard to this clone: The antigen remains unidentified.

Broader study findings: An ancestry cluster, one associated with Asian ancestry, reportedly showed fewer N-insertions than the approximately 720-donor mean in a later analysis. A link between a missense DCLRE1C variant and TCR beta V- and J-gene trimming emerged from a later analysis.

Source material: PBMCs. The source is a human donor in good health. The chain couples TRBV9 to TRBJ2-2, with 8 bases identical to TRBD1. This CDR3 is CASSDDRGDTGELFF. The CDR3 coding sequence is TGTGCCAGCAGCGACGACAGGGGTGACACCGGGGAGCTGTTTTTT.